This T cell receptor (beta chain) was sequenced during a study of blood T cell repertoires in COVID-19. Background on the study: The origin of the acute and convalescent COVID-19 samples was the United States, Italy and Spain. In each case, the material was cDNA or gDNA derived from T cells, B-cell-depleted T cells, or PBMCs.

Per the germline V gene, CDR1 is SGHVS and CDR2 is FNYEAQ. The CDR3 loop spans 20 amino acids. J was trimmed by 3 bases and V by 4 bases; bases with no gene match: 16. Authors' analysis steps: The assay estimated nucleated cells by amplifying reference gene primers. The repertoire was sequenced with immunoSEQ multiplex PCR; TCRdb's copy has only in-frame clones and lacks some. That table is the source of V, J and clone size, and D and trimming were worked out from the DNA. The sample records some 130,000 clones, around 80% being singletons. The origin of this receptor is a man between 65 and 79 years old with acute or convalescent COVID-19. This chain connects TRBV7-6 to TRBJ2-1; 12 nucleotides line up with TRBD2. Sequenced material: peripheral blood. The CDR3 DNA sequence: TGTGCCAGCAGCTCTAAGGGTCGGGACGGACTAGCGGGGATCTACAATGAGCAGTTCTTC. It encodes CASSSKGRDGLAGIYNEQFF.